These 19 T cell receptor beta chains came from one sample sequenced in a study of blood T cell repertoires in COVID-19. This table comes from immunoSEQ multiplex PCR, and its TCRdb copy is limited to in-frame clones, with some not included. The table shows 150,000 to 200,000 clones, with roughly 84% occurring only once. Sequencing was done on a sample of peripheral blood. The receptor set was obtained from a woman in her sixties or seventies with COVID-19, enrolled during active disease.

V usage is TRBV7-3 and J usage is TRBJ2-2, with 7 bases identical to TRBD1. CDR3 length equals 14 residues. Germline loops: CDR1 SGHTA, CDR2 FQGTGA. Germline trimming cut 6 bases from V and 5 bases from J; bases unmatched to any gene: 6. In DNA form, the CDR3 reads TGTGCCAGCAGACTGGCGACAGGGACCGGGGAGCTGTTTTTT. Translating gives CASRLATGTGELFF. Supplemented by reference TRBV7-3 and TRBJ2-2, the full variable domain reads GAGVSQTPSNKVTEKGKYVELRCDPISGHTALYWYRQSLGQGPEFLIYFQGTGAADDSGLPNDRFFAVRPEGSVSTLKIQRTERGDSAVYLCASRLATGTGELFFGEGSRLTVL.

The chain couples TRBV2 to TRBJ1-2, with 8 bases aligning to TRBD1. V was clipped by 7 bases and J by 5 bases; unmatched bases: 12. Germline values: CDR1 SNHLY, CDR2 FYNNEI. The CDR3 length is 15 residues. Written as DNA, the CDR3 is TGTGCCAGCACTCTAATGGGACAGGACATTTATGGCTACACCTTC. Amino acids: CASTLMGQDIYGYTF.

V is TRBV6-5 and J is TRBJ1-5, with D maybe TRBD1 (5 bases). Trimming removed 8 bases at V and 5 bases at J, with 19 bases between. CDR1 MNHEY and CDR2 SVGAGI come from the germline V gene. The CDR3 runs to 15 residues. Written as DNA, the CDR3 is TGTGCCAGCCATGGAAACGTATGGGGGGATCAGCCCCAGCATTTT. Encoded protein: CASHGNVWGDQPQHF.

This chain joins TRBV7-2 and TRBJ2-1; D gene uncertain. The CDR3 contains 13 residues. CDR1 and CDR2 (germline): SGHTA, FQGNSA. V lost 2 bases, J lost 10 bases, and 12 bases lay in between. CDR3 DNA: TGTGCCAGCAGCTTAAATGTAGCTGGCGAGCAGTTCTTC. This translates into CASSLNVAGEQFF.

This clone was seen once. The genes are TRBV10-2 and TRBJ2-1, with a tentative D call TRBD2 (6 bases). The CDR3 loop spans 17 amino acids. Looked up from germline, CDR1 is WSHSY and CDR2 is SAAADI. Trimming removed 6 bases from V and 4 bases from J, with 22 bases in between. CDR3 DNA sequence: TGCGCCAGCAGCCAGAAGCGGGCTAGCGAGACTTACAATGAGCAGTTCTTC. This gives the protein CASSQKRASETYNEQFF.

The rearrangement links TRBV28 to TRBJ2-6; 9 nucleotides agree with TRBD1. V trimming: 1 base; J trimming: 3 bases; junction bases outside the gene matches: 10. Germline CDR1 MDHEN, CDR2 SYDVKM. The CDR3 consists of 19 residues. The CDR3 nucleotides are TGTGCCAGCAGTTTATCCTCCGGGACAGGGCGGAATGGGGCCAACGTCCTGACTTTC. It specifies CASSLSSGTGRNGANVLTF.

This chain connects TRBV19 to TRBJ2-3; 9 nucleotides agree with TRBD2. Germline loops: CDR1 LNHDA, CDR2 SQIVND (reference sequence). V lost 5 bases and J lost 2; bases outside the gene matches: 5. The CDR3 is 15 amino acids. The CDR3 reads CASSHSGGFTDTQYF. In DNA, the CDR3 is TGTGCCAGTAGTCATAGCGGGGGCTTCACAGATACGCAGTATTTT.

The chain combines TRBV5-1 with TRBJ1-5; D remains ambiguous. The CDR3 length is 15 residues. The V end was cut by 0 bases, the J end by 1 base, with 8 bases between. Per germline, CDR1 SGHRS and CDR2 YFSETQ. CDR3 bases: TGCGCCAGCAGCTTGGACGGGGTGAGCAATCAGCCCCAGCATTTT. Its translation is CASSLDGVSNQPQHF.

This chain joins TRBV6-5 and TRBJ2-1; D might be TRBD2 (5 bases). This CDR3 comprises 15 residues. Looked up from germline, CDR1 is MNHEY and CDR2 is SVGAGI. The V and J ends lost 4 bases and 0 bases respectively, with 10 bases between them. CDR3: CASSLIGSSYNEQFF. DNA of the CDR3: TGTGCCAGCAGTTTGATTGGGAGCTCCTACAATGAGCAGTTCTTC.

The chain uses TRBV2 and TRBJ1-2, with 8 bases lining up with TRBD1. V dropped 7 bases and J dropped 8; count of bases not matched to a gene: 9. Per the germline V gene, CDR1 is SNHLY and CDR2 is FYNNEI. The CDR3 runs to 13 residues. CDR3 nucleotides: TGTGCCAGCACCCCTAGGGGGGACAGGGGCTACACCTTC. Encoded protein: CASTPRGDRGYTF.

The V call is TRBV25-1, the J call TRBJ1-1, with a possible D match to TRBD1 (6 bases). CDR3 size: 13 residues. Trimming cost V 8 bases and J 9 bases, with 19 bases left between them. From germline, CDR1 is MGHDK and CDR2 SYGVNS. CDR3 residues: CASAPNWDTKAFF. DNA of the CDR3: TGTGCCAGCGCTCCGAACTGGGACACGAAAGCTTTCTTT.

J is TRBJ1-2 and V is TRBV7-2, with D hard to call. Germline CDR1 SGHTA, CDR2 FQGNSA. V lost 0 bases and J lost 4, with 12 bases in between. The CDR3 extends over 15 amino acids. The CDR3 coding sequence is TGTGCCAGCAGCTTAGCGCCTGGGCCCGGCTATGGCTACACCTTC. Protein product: CASSLAPGPGYGYTF.

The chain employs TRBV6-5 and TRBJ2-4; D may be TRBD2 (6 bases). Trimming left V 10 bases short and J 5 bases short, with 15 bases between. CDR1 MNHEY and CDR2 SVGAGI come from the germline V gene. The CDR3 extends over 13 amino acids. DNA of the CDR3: TGTGCCACGTCCGGGACTGTGGAAAACATTCAGTACTTC. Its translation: CATSGTVENIQYF.

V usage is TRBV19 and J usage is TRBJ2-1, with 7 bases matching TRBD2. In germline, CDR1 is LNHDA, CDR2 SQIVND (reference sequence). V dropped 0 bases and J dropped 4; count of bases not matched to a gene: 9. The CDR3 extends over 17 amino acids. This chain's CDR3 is CASSIDSGGRGYNEQFF. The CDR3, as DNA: TGTGCCAGTAGTATAGACTCCGGCGGGAGAGGATACAATGAGCAGTTCTTC.

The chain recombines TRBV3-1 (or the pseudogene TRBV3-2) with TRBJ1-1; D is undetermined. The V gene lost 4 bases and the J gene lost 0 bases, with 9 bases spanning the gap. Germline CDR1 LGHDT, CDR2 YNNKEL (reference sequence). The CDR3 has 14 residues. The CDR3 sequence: CASSRNAMNTEAFF. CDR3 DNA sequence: TGTGCCAGCAGCCGAAACGCGATGAACACTGAAGCTTTCTTT.

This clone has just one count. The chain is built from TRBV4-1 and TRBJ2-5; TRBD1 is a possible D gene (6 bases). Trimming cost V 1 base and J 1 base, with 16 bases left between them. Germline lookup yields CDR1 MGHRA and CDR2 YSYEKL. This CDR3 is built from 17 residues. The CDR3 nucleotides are TGCGCCAGCAGCCAAGGAGACAGGATGGGGGTCCAAGAGACCCAGTACTTC. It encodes CASSQGDRMGVQETQYF.

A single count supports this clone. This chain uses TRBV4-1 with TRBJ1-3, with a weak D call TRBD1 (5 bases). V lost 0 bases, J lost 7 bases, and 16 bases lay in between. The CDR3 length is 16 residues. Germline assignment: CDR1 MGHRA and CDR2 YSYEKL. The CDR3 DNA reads TGCGCCAGCAGCCAAGAAACTCAACAGGCTACGAACACCATATATTTT. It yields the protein CASSQETQQATNTIYF.

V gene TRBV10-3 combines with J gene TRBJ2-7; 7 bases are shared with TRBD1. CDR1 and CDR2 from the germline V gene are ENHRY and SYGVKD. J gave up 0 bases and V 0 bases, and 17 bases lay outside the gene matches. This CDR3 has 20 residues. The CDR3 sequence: CAISESRRGRGLSFSYEQYF. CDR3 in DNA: TGTGCCATCAGTGAGTCCAGACGGGGTAGGGGGCTGTCGTTCTCCTACGAGCAGTACTTC.

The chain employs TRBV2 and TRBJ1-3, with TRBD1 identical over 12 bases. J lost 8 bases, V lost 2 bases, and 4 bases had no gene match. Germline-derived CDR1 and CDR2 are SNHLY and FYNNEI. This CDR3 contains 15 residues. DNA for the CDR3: TGTGCCAGCAGTGAATGGGGACAGGGGGCATACACCATATATTTT. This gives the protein CASSEWGQGAYTIYF.